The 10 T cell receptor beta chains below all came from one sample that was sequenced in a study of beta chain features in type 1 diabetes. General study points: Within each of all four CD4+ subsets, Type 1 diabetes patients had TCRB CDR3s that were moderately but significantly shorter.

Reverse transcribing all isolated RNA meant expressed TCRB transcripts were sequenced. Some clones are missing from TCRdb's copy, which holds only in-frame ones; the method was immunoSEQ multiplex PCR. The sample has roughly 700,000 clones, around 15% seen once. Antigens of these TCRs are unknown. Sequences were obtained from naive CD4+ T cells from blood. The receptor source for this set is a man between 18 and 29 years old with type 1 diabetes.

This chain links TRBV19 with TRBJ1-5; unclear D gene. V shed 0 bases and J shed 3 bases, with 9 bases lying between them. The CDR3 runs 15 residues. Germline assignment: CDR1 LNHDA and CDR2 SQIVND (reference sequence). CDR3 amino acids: CASSIDGGYNQPQHF. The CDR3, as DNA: TGTGCCAGTAGTATAGACGGCGGATACAATCAGCCCCAGCATTTT.

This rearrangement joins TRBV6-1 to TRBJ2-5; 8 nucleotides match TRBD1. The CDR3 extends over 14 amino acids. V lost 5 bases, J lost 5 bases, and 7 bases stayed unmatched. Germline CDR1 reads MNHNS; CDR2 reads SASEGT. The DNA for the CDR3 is TGTGCCAGCAGTACAGGGGGATTCTCGGAGACCCAGTACTTC. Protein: CASSTGGFSETQYF.

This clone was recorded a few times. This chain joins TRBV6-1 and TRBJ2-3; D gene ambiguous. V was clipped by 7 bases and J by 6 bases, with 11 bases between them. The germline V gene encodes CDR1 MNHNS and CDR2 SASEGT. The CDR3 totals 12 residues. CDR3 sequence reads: CASIGVGDTQYF. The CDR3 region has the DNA TGTGCCAGCATTGGGGTTGGGGATACGCAGTATTTT.

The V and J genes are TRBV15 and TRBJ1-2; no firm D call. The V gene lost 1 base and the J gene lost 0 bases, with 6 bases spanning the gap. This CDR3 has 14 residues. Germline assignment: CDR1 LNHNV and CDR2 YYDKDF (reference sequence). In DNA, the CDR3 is TGTGCCACCAGCAGAGGGGCGGCTAACTATGGCTACACCTTC. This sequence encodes CATSRGAANYGYTF.

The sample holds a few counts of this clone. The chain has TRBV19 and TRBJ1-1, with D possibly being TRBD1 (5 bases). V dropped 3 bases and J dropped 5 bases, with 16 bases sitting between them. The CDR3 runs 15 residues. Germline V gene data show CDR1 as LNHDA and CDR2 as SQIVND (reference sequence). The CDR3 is CASSISRGLGTEAFF. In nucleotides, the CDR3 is TGTGCCAGTAGTATTTCGCGGGGGTTGGGGACTGAAGCTTTCTTT.

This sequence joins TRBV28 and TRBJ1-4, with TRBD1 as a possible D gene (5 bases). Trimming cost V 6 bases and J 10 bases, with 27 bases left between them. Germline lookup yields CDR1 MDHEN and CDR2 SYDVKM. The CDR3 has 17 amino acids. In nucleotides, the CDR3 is TGTGCCAGCAGCCGCCGCCTGGGAGGGGCCAATGGAGTAAAACTGTTTTTT. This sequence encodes CASSRRLGGANGVKLFF.

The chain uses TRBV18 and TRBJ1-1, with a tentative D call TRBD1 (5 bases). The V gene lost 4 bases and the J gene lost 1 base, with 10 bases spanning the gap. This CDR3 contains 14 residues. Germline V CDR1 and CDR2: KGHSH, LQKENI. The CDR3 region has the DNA TGTGCCAGCTCACGCAGCACAGGGAACACTGAAGCTTTCTTT. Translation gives CASSRSTGNTEAFF.

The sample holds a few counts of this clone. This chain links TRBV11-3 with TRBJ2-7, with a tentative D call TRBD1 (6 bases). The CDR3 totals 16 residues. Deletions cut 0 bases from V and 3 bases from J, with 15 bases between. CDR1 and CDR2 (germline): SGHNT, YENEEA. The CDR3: CASSLDSAGVHYEQYF. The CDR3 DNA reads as TGTGCCAGCAGCTTAGATTCGGCAGGGGTACACTACGAGCAGTACTTC. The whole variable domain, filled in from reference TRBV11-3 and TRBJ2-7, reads EAGVVQSPRYKIIEKKQPVAFWCNPISGHNTLYWYLQNLGQGPELLIRYENEEAVDDSQLPKDRFSAERLKGVDSTLKIQPAELGDSAVYLCASSLDSAGVHYEQYFGPGTRLTVT.

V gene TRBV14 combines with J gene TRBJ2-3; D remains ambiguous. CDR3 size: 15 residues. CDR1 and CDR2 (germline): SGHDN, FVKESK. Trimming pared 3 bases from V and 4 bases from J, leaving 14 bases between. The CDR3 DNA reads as TGTGCCAGCAGCCACCAACCTATGAATTCAGATACGCAGTATTTT. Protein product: CASSHQPMNSDTQYF.

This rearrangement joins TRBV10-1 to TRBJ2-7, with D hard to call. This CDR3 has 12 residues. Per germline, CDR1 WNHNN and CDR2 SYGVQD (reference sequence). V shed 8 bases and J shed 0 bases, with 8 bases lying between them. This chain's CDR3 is CASAQSSYEQYF. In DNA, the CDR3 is TGCGCCAGCGCACAGAGCTCCTACGAGCAGTACTTC.